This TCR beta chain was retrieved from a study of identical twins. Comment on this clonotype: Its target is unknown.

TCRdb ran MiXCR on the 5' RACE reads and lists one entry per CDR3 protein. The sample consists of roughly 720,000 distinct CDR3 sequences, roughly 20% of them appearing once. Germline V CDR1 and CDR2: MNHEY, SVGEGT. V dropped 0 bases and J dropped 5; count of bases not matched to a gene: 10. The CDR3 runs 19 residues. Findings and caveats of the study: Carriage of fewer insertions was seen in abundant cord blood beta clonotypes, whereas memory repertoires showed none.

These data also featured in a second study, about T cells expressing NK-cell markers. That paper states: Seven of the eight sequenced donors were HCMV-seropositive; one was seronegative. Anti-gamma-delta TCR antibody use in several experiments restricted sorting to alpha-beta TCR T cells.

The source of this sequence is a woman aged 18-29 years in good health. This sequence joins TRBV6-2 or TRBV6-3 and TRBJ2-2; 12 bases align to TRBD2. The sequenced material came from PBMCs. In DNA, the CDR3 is TGTGCCAGCAGTTACTCGGTGCTAGCGGGAGGGCCCCGGACCGGGGAGCTGTTTTTT. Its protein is CASSYSVLAGGPRTGELFF.